This T cell receptor beta chain emerged from a study of T cells in Graves' hyperthyroidism and ophthalmopathy. Study background: Staff took peripheral blood when the initial diagnosis was made, before any treatment began.

Patients aged 18 to 65 with hyperthyroidism were newly diagnosed, with duration under 2 months. Exclusion followed for patients with uncontrolled infection, other autoimmune disease, pregnancy or lactation. Study results and limitations: The model foresaw ophthalmopathy a median roughly 6 months prior to onset.

This clonotype was recorded at least ten times. The target antigen is unknown. The CDR3 totals 12 residues. The ends were cut back, 4 bases at V and 3 bases at J, with 7 bases in the middle. From RNA transcripts, TCR beta CDR3 regions were amplified. When the TCR CDR3 underwent first-round RT-PCR, the HTBI primer set was used. TCRdb redid the calling of the multiplex PCR reads with MiXCR, one entry per CDR3 protein. The sample holds about 420,000 distinct CDR3 sequences, around 16% seen once. The sequenced sample consisted of blood. This sequence joins TRBV12-3 or TRBV12-4 and TRBJ2-7, with D unresolved. The sequence was obtained from a woman aged 18-35 years with Graves' hyperthyroidism. CDR3 sequence: CASSSRIYEQYF. CDR3 nucleotides: TGTGCCAGCAGTTCTCGCATCTACGAGCAGTACTTC.